What follows describes a single TCR beta chain. Its specificity is unknown. CDR3 length: 16 amino acids. CDR1 is SGHAT and CDR2 is FQNNGV in the germline V gene. V was clipped by 5 bases and J by 4 bases, with 17 bases between them. The study separated CD4+ cells into CD45RA+ naive and CD45RA-negative memory subsets. These data belong to a study of shared clonotypes between healthy human individuals. Study-level findings and limits: A reduction in generation probabilities was seen for non-shared clonotypes relative to those shared by all four donors.

Deep was the level at which the assay was run. TCRdb's copy holds only in-frame clones and misses some; the assay was immunoSEQ multiplex PCR. The repertoire holds 2,500,000 or so clones, over 85% seen once, with about 0.38% in the top ten. The sequencing input was naive CD4+ T cells from PBMCs. Subset specified: CD45RA+ positively selected. The chain uses TRBV11-2 and TRBJ2-2; D is uncertain. The clonotype originates from a man younger than 35 in good health. Some clones in this sample may be carry-over from other donors' samples. CDR3 in DNA: TGTGCCAGCAGCCCCCATTTTTCCCGATCCACCGGGGAGCTGTTTTTT. Translated, it gives CASSPHFSRSTGELFF.